This passage covers 4 T cell receptor beta chains from one sample sequenced in a study of blood T cell repertoires in COVID-19. Measured with immunoSEQ multiplex PCR; TCRdb has only the in-frame clones, and not every one. The repertoire includes about 110,000 clones, 81% of them detected once, and approximately 38% sits in the top ten. The material sequenced was peripheral blood. These receptors all stem from a man older than 75 with acute or convalescent COVID-19.

The chain uses TRBV11-1 and TRBJ1-2, with TRBD1 identical over 7 bases. Looked up from germline, CDR1 is SGHAT and CDR2 is FQDESV (reference sequence). The junction had 6 bases not matched to a gene; V was cut back by 4 bases and J by 4 bases. The CDR3 loop spans 14 amino acids. This CDR3 reads CASSSWTGGYGYTF. The CDR3 nucleotides are TGTGCCAGCAGCTCATGGACAGGCGGCTATGGCTACACCTTC.

In DNA form, the CDR3 reads TGCGCCAGCAGCCAAGCGGCGGGTAGGGTGGATCAGCCCCAGCATTTT. It specifies CASSQAAGRVDQPQHF. The genes are TRBV4-1 and TRBJ1-5, with D uncertain. Germline V gene data show CDR1 as MGHRA and CDR2 as YSYEKL. Trimming stripped 1 base from V and 5 bases from J, with 15 bases between. This CDR3 comprises 16 residues.

The chain is built from TRBV7-3 and TRBJ2-1; D ambiguous. The V end was cut by 4 bases, the J end by 2 bases, with 6 bases between. Germline loops: CDR1 SGHTA, CDR2 FQGTGA. The CDR3 runs to 13 residues. This CDR3 reads CASSSQAYNEQFF. Here the CDR3 DNA reads TGTGCCAGCAGCTCCCAGGCCTACAATGAGCAGTTCTTC. Looking up the rest from reference TRBV7-3 and TRBJ2-1 gives the full variable domain: GAGVSQTPSNKVTEKGKYVELRCDPISGHTALYWYRQSLGQGPEFLIYFQGTGAADDSGLPNDRFFAVRPEGSVSTLKIQRTERGDSAVYLCASSSQAYNEQFFGPGTRLTVL.

This chain links TRBV11-1 with TRBJ2-5, with 9 bases fitting TRBD1. CDR1 and CDR2 from the germline V gene are SGHAT and FQDESV (reference sequence). The length of the CDR3 is 15 residues. Trimming at V came to 1 base and at J to 7 bases, leaving 7 bases not matched to a gene. The CDR3: CASSLDSGQGRTQYF. The CDR3 nucleotides are TGTGCCAGCAGCTTAGATTCGGGACAGGGCCGGACCCAGTACTTC.